This entry describes one T cell receptor beta chain. This table comes from immunoSEQ multiplex PCR, and its TCRdb copy is limited to in-frame clones, with some not included. The table includes approximately 63,000 clones, 79% detected once. This specimen comes from a study of OX40 agonist ivuxolimab in advanced cancers. Study context: Of mixed ages from about 23 to 85 and averaging approximately 60 years, the group was more than 65% male.

Material: CD4+ or CD8+ T cells sorted from blood, obtained in a trial of the OX40 agonist ivuxolimab. The receptor's source is an adult with an advanced solid tumor such as melanoma, head and neck, liver or kidney cancer.

CDR3 bases: TGTGCCATCAGTGCCAGGGATACCGGGGAGCTGTTTTTT. Translating it yields CAISARDTGELFF. The chain links TRBV10-3 to TRBJ2-2; a possible D gene is TRBD1 (5 bases). The V end was cut by 4 bases, the J end by 5 bases, with 8 bases between. This CDR3 is built from 13 residues. From germline, CDR1 is ENHRY and CDR2 SYGVKD.